This is a list of T cell receptor beta chains from one sample in a study of blood T cells in healthy people across ages. MiXCR, run by TCRdb on the 5' RACE reads, gives a single entry per CDR3 protein. The sample includes some 560,000 distinct CDR3 sequences, about 25% seen only once; the top ten take roughly 3.5%. A further study also used this sample, focusing on T cells of mothers and their children.

The sample was blood. Receptors were obtained from a boy between 2 and 10 years old in good health. Each CDR3 is given with its conserved first and last residue. A D gene is named only where the DNA matches it firmly. The size entry is marked missing in some rows and otherwise reads once, few, many or a size class.

clone size: -; V gene: TRBV7-2; J gene: TRBJ2-3; D gene: -; CDR3 DNA: TGTGCCAGCAGCTTAGGGCCCTCTGGACAGTTCACAGATACGCAGTATTTT; CDR3 protein: CASSLGPSGQFTDTQYF
clone size: -; V gene: TRBV9; J gene: TRBJ2-1; D gene: TRBD2; CDR3 DNA: TGTGCCAGCAGCGGGGGACTAGCTAGCTCCTACAATGAGCAGTTCTTC; CDR3 protein: CASSGGLASSYNEQFF
clone size: -; V gene: TRBV9; J gene: TRBJ1-5; D gene: TRBD1; CDR3 DNA: TGTGCCAGCAGCACGACAGGGGGTGATCAGCCCCAGCATTTT; CDR3 protein: CASSTTGGDQPQHF
clone size: few; V gene: TRBV20-1; J gene: TRBJ2-1; D gene: -; CDR3 DNA: TGCAGTGCTAGGCCTGTCAATGAGCAGTTCTTC; CDR3 protein: CSARPVNEQFF
clone size: -; V gene: TRBV29-1; J gene: TRBJ2-1; D gene: -; CDR3 DNA: TGCAGCGCCCGCCAGACCTACAATGAGCAGTTCTTC; CDR3 protein: CSARQTYNEQFF
clone size: few; V gene: TRBV11-2; J gene: TRBJ2-2; D gene: -; CDR3 DNA: TGTGCCAGCAGCTTACAGTGGGGCGGCACCGGGGAGCTGTTTTTT; CDR3 protein: CASSLQWGGTGELFF
clone size: -; V gene: TRBV7-3; J gene: TRBJ2-1; D gene: -; CDR3 DNA: TGTGCCAGCAGCTTAACGCGGACCCAGGGTTTTGGTACGGACAATGAGCAGTTCTTC; CDR3 protein: CASSLTRTQGFGTDNEQFF
clone size: few; V gene: TRBV12-3/TRBV12-4; J gene: TRBJ1-1; D gene: -; CDR3 DNA: TGTGCCAGCAGTCCAACGGGAGCTGAAGCTTTCTTT; CDR3 protein: CASSPTGAEAFF
clone size: -; V gene: TRBV10-2; J gene: TRBJ2-5; D gene: TRBD2; CDR3 DNA: TGCGCCAGCAGTGAGAGGAGGACTAGCGGGATAGAGACCCAGTACTTC; CDR3 protein: CASSERRTSGIETQYF
clone size: -; V gene: TRBV5-1; J gene: TRBJ2-2; D gene: TRBD1; CDR3 DNA: TGCGCCAGCAGCGGGAAGGGGGCGAACGTCCCCGGGGAGCTGTTTTTT; CDR3 protein: CASSGKGANVPGELFF
clone size: -; V gene: TRBV18; J gene: TRBJ2-4; D gene: -; CDR3 DNA: TGTGCCAGCTCACAGAGAGGTCTAGCCAAAAACATTCAGTACTTC; CDR3 protein: CASSQRGLAKNIQYF
clone size: -; V gene: TRBV2; J gene: TRBJ2-5; D gene: -; CDR3 DNA: TGTGCCAGCAGTGGGCGACTCCAAGAGACCCAGTACTTC; CDR3 protein: CASSGRLQETQYF
clone size: once; V gene: TRBV20-1; J gene: TRBJ2-1; D gene: -; CDR3 DNA: TGCAGTGCTGGGAAGCAGACTGAGCAGTTCTTC; CDR3 protein: CSAGKQTEQFF
clone size: many; V gene: TRBV20-1; J gene: TRBJ2-5; D gene: -; CDR3 DNA: TGCAGTGCTAGCGGGGCACAAGAGACCCAGTACTTC; CDR3 protein: CSASGAQETQYF
clone size: -; V gene: TRBV5-1; J gene: TRBJ1-5; D gene: -; CDR3 DNA: TGCGCCAGCAGCACTAACGGGGGGCCTAATCAGCCCCAGCATTTT; CDR3 protein: CASSTNGGPNQPQHF
clone size: -; V gene: TRBV29-1; J gene: TRBJ2-3; D gene: -; CDR3 DNA: TGCAGCGTTGCGGGTGATGCGGGAACCACAGATACGCAGTATTTT; CDR3 protein: CSVAGDAGTTDTQYF
clone size: few; V gene: TRBV29-1; J gene: TRBJ2-6; D gene: -; CDR3 DNA: TGCAGCGTTCCCCTATCCTCTGGGGCCAACGTCCTGACTTTC; CDR3 protein: CSVPLSSGANVLTF
clone size: -; V gene: TRBV15; J gene: TRBJ2-7; D gene: TRBD2; CDR3 DNA: TGTGCCACCAGCGTGCGGCGGGAGGCCAACGAGCAGTACTTC; CDR3 protein: CATSVRREANEQYF
clone size: -; V gene: TRBV7-9; J gene: TRBJ1-2; D gene: -; CDR3 DNA: TGTGCCAGCAGCTTAGGGGCAGGGCTCTATGGCTACACCTTC; CDR3 protein: CASSLGAGLYGYTF
clone size: many; V gene: TRBV11-2; J gene: TRBJ2-5; D gene: TRBD2; CDR3 DNA: TGTGCCAGCAGATTGACGGCACTAGCGGGAGGGTTTGAGACCCAGTACTTC; CDR3 protein: CASRLTALAGGFETQYF
clone size: few; V gene: TRBV6-2/TRBV6-3; J gene: TRBJ2-1; D gene: -; CDR3 DNA: TGTGCCAGCAGTTCCCCCAATGGGGGAGGCCCAAACAATGAGCAGTTCTTC; CDR3 protein: CASSSPNGGGPNNEQFF
clone size: -; V gene: TRBV12-3/TRBV12-4; J gene: TRBJ2-1; D gene: -; CDR3 DNA: TGTGCCAGCAGTTTTGTACAGGGCAATGGGCAGTTCTTC; CDR3 protein: CASSFVQGNGQFF
clone size: -; V gene: TRBV7-2; J gene: TRBJ1-6; D gene: TRBD1; CDR3 DNA: TGTGCCAGCAGCCCCTCCAGGACAGGGAATTCACCCCTCCACTTT; CDR3 protein: CASSPSRTGNSPLHF
clone size: -; V gene: TRBV30; J gene: TRBJ2-5; D gene: -; CDR3 DNA: TGTGCCTGGAGTCAAGGCGGAGAAAGTGGAGAGACCCAGTACTTC; CDR3 protein: CAWSQGGESGETQYF
clone size: once; V gene: TRBV19; J gene: TRBJ1-1; D gene: -; CDR3 DNA: TGTGCCAGTAGTATGGACCGGAGTATGAACACTGAAGCTTTCTTT; CDR3 protein: CASSMDRSMNTEAFF
clone size: few; V gene: TRBV6-1; J gene: TRBJ1-5; D gene: -; CDR3 DNA: TGTGCCAGTAAACTGGGGCAGTACCAGCCCCAGCATTTT; CDR3 protein: CASKLGQYQPQHF
clone size: -; V gene: TRBV6-5; J gene: TRBJ2-7; D gene: -; CDR3 DNA: TGTGCCAGCAGTTACACAACAGCAACAACCTACGAGCAGTACTTC; CDR3 protein: CASSYTTATTYEQYF
clone size: -; V gene: TRBV20-1; J gene: TRBJ2-5; D gene: -; CDR3 DNA: TGCAGTGCTATAACGGGGCCTCAAGAGACCCAGTACTTC; CDR3 protein: CSAITGPQETQYF
clone size: -; V gene: TRBV6-6; J gene: TRBJ2-7; D gene: -; CDR3 DNA: TGTGCCAGCAGTTACTCGCAGGGGACCTACGAGCAGTACTTC; CDR3 protein: CASSYSQGTYEQYF
clone size: few; V gene: TRBV7-2; J gene: TRBJ2-4; D gene: -; CDR3 DNA: TGTGCCGTCAGGACCCTAGCCAAAAACATTCAGTACTTC; CDR3 protein: CAVRTLAKNIQYF
clone size: -; V gene: TRBV3-1; J gene: TRBJ1-4; D gene: -; CDR3 DNA: TGTGCCAGCAGCCAAGATTGGTCCGCTAATGAAAAACTGTTTTTT; CDR3 protein: CASSQDWSANEKLFF
clone size: few; V gene: TRBV20-1; J gene: TRBJ2-2; D gene: -; CDR3 DNA: TGCAGTGCCCCGGGAGTTCTGAACACCGGGGAGCTGTTTTTT; CDR3 protein: CSAPGVLNTGELFF
clone size: -; V gene: TRBV5-6; J gene: TRBJ2-5; D gene: TRBD2; CDR3 DNA: TGTGCCAGCAGCCCCGATAGCGGGGACCAAGAGACCCAGTACTTC; CDR3 protein: CASSPDSGDQETQYF
clone size: -; V gene: TRBV12-3/TRBV12-4; J gene: TRBJ2-1; D gene: -; CDR3 DNA: TGTGCCAGCAGTTCCCTCCGGGTTAACAATGAGCAGTTCTTC; CDR3 protein: CASSSLRVNNEQFF
clone size: few; V gene: TRBV7-9; J gene: TRBJ2-2; D gene: TRBD2; CDR3 DNA: TGTGCCAGCAGCCCTACTAGCGGGAGTGAAGCCGGGGAGCTGTTTTTT; CDR3 protein: CASSPTSGSEAGELFF
clone size: -; V gene: TRBV27; J gene: TRBJ2-5; D gene: -; CDR3 DNA: TGTGCCAGCAGTTTGACAGTTCGGGAGACCCAGTACTTC; CDR3 protein: CASSLTVRETQYF
clone size: few; V gene: TRBV9; J gene: TRBJ2-7; D gene: -; CDR3 DNA: TGTGCCAGCAGCGTAGGGGAAGGGGTGAGGAAGTACTTC; CDR3 protein: CASSVGEGVRKYF
clone size: few; V gene: TRBV9; J gene: TRBJ2-7; D gene: TRBD2; CDR3 DNA: TGTGCCAGCAGCGTAGGAAGCGGGAGGGCCCTCGGTGAGCAGTACTTC; CDR3 protein: CASSVGSGRALGEQYF
clone size: few; V gene: TRBV4-3; J gene: TRBJ1-2; D gene: -; CDR3 DNA: TGCGCCAGCAGCTCCACACAGGGCGACTATGGCTACACCTTC; CDR3 protein: CASSSTQGDYGYTF
clone size: -; V gene: TRBV6-5; J gene: TRBJ2-7; D gene: -; CDR3 DNA: TGTGCCAGCGGCCGTACAGGGTCCTACGAGCAGTACTTC; CDR3 protein: CASGRTGSYEQYF
clone size: many; V gene: TRBV6-1; J gene: TRBJ2-7; D gene: TRBD1; CDR3 DNA: TGTGCCAGCAGTGGACAGGGCGGCTCCTACGAGCAGTACTTC; CDR3 protein: CASSGQGGSYEQYF
clone size: few; V gene: TRBV5-1; J gene: TRBJ2-2; D gene: -; CDR3 DNA: TGCGCCAGCAGCCCTGGGACTTACGCGAACACCGGGGAGCTGTTTTTT; CDR3 protein: CASSPGTYANTGELFF
clone size: -; V gene: TRBV30; J gene: TRBJ2-4; D gene: -; CDR3 DNA: TGTGCCTGGGGCGGCGGTTGGCACATTCAGTACTTC; CDR3 protein: CAWGGGWHIQYF